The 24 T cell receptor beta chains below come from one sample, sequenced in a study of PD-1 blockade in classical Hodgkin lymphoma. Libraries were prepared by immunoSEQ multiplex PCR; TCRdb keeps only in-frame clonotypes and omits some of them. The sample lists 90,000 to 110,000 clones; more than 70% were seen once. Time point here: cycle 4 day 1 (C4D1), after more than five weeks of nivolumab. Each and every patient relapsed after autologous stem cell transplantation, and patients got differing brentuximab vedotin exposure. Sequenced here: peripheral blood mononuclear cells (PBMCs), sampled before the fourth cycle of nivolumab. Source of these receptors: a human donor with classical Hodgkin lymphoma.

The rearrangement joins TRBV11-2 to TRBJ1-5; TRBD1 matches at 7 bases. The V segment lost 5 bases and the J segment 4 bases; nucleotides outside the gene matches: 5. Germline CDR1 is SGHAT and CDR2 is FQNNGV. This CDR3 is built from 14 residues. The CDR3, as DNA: TGTGCCAGCAGCCCTGGACAGGTGAATCAGCCCCAGCATTTT. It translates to CASSPGQVNQPQHF.

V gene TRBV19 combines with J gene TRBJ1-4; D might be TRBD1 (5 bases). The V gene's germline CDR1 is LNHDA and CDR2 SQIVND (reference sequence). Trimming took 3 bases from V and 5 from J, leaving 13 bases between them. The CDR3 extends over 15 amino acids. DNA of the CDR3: TGTGCCAGTAGTATGGGGCCAGCCCTAAATGAAAAACTGTTTTTT. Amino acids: CASSMGPALNEKLFF.

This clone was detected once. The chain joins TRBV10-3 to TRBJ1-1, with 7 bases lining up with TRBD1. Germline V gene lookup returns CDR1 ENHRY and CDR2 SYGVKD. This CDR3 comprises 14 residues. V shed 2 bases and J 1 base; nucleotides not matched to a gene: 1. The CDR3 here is CAISEGQENTEAFF. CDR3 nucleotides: TGTGCCATCAGTGAGGGACAGGAGAACACTGAAGCTTTCTTT.

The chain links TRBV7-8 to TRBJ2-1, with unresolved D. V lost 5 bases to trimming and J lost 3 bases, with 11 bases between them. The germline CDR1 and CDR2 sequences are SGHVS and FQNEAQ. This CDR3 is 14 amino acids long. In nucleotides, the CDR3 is TGTGCCAGCAGCGCGATGACTGACTACAATGAGCAGTTCTTC. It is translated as CASSAMTDYNEQFF.

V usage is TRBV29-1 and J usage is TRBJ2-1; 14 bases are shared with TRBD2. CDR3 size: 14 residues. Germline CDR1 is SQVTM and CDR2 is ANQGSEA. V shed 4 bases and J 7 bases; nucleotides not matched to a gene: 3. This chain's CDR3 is CSVAGTSGRNEQFF. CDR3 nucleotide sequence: TGCAGCGTTGCGGGGACTAGCGGGAGAAATGAGCAGTTCTTC.

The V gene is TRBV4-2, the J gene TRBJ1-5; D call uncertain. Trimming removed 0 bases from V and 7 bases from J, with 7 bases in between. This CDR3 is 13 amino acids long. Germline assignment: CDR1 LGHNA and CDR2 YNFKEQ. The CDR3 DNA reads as TGTGCCAGCAGCCAAGATGATGGACAGCCCCAGCATTTT. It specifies CASSQDDGQPQHF.

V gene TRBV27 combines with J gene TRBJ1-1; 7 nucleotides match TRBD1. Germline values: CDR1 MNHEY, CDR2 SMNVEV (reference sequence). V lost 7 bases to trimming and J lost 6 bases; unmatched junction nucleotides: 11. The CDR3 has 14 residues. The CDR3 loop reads CASTPDRASPEAFF. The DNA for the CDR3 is TGTGCCAGCACACCTGACAGGGCCAGCCCTGAAGCTTTCTTT.

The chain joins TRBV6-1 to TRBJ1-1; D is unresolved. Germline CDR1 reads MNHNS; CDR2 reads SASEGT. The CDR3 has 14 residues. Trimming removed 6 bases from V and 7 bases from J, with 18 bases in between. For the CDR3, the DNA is TGTGCCAGCAGGGAACGTGGCGGCCGGAGTGAAGCTTTCTTT. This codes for CASRERGGRSEAFF.

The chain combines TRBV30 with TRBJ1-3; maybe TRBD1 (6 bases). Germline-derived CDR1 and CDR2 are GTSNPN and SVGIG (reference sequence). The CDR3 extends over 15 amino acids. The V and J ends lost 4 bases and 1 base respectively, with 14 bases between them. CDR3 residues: CAWTNGQGSGNTIYF. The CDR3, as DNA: TGTGCCTGGACCAACGGGCAGGGGTCTGGAAACACCATATATTTT.

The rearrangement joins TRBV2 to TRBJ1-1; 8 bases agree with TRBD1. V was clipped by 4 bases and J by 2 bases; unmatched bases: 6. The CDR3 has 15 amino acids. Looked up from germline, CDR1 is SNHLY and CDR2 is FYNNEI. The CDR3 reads CASSAQGQGNTEAFF. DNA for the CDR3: TGTGCCAGCAGTGCACAAGGACAGGGCAACACTGAAGCTTTCTTT.

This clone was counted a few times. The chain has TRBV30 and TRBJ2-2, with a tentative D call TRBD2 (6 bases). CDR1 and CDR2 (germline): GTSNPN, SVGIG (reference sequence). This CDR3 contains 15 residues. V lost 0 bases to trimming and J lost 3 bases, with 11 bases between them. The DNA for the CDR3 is TGTGCCTGGAGTGTTGGAGGGGAGGACACCGGGGAGCTGTTTTTT. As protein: CAWSVGGEDTGELFF.

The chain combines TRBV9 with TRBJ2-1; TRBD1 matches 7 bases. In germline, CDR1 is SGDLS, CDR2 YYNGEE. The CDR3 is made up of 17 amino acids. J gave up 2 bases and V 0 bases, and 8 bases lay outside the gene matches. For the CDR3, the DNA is TGTGCCAGCAGCGTAGGGGACAGTGGAATCCCCTACAATGAGCAGTTCTTC. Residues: CASSVGDSGIPYNEQFF.

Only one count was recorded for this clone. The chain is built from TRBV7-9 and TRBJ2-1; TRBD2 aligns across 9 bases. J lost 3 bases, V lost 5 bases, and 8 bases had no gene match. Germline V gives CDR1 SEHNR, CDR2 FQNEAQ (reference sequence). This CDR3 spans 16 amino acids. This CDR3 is CASSPKTSGNYNEQFF. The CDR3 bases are TGTGCCAGCAGCCCAAAGACTAGCGGAAACTACAATGAGCAGTTCTTC.

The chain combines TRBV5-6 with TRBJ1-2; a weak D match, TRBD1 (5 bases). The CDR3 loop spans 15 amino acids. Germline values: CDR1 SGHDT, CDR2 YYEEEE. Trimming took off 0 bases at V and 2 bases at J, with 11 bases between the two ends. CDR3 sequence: CASSLERRENYGYTF. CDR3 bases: TGTGCCAGCAGCTTGGAGCGCAGGGAGAACTATGGCTACACCTTC. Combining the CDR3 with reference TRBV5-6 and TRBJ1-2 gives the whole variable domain DAGVTQSPTHLIKTRGQQVTLRCSPKSGHDTVSWYQQALGQGPQFIFQYYEEEERQRGNFPDRFSGHQFPNYSSELNVNALLLGDSALYLCASSLERRENYGYTFGSGTRLTVV.

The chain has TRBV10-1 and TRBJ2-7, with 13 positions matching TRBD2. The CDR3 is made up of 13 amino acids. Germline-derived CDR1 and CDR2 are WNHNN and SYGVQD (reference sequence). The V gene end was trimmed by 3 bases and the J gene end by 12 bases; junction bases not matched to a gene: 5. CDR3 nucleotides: TGCGCCAGCAGTGACGGGACTAGCGGGATAAGGTACTTC. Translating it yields CASSDGTSGIRYF.

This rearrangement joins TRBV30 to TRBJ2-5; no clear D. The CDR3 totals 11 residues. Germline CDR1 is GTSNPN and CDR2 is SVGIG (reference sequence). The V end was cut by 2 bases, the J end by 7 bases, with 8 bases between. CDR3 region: CAWSRVWTQYF. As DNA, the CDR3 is TGTGCCTGGAGTCGAGTCTGGACCCAGTACTTC. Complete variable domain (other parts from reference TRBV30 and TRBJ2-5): SQTIHQWPATLVQPVGSPLSLECTVEGTSNPNLYWYRQAAGRGLQLLFYSVGIGQISSEVPQNLSASRPQDRQFILSSKKLLLSDSGFYLCAWSRVWTQYFGPGTRLLVL.

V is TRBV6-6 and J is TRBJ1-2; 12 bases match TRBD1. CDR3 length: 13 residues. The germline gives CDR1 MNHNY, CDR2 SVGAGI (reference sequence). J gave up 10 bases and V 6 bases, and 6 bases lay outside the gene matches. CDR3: CASRKGTGGDYTF. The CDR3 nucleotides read TGTGCCAGCAGGAAAGGGACAGGGGGCGACTACACCTTC.

The CDR3 here is CASSQARTGENYGYTF. CDR3 nucleotides: TGTGCCAGCAGCCAAGCTCGGACAGGGGAGAACTATGGCTACACCTTC. This chain uses TRBV4-2 with TRBJ1-2; the match to TRBD1 covers 9 bases. CDR1 and CDR2 from the germline V gene are LGHNA and YNFKEQ. The CDR3 is made up of 16 amino acids. After removal of 1 base from V and 2 bases from J, the junction contained 5 bases not matched to a gene.

The chain's CDR3 is CASSLADGEGGHGYTF. The CDR3 DNA is TGTGCCAGCAGCTTAGCGGACGGGGAAGGGGGCCATGGCTACACCTTC. The rearrangement links TRBV7-9 to TRBJ1-2, with 7 bases matching TRBD1. Germline assignment: CDR1 SEHNR and CDR2 FQNEAQ (reference sequence). The CDR3 has 16 amino acids. V lost 0 bases, J lost 6 bases, and 10 bases stayed unmatched.

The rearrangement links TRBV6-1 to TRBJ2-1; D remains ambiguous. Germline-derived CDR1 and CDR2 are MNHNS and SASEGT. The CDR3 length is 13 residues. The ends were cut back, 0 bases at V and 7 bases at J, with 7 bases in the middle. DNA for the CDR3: TGTGCCAGCAGTGAAGCGAGTCAAAATGAGCAGTTCTTC. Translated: CASSEASQNEQFF.

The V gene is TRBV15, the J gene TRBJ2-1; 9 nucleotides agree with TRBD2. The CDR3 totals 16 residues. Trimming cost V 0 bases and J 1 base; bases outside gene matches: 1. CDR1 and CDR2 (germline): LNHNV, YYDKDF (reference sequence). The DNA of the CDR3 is TGTGCCACCAGCAGAGATCTAGCGGGGTCCTACAATGAGCAGTTCTTC. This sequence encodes CATSRDLAGSYNEQFF.

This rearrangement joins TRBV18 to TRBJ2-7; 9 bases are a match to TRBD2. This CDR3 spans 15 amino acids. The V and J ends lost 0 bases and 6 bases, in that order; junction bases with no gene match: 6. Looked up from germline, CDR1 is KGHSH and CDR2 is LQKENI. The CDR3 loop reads CASSPPILAGFEQYF. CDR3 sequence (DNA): TGTGCCAGCTCACCACCCATACTAGCGGGTTTCGAGCAGTACTTC.

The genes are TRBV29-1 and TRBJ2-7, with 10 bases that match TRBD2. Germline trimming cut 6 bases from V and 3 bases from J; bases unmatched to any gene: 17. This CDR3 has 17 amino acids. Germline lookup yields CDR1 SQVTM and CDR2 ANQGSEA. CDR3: CSVDSSGSSWTNYEQYF. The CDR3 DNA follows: TGCAGCGTCGATTCTAGCGGGAGTAGCTGGACGAACTACGAGCAGTACTTC.

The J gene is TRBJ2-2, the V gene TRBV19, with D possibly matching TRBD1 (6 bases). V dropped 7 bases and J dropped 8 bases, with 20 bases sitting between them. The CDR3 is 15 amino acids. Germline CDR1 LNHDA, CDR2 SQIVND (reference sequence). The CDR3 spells CASTSLDSPHGELFF. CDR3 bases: TGTGCCAGTACCTCCTTGGACAGTCCTCATGGGGAGCTGTTTTTT.